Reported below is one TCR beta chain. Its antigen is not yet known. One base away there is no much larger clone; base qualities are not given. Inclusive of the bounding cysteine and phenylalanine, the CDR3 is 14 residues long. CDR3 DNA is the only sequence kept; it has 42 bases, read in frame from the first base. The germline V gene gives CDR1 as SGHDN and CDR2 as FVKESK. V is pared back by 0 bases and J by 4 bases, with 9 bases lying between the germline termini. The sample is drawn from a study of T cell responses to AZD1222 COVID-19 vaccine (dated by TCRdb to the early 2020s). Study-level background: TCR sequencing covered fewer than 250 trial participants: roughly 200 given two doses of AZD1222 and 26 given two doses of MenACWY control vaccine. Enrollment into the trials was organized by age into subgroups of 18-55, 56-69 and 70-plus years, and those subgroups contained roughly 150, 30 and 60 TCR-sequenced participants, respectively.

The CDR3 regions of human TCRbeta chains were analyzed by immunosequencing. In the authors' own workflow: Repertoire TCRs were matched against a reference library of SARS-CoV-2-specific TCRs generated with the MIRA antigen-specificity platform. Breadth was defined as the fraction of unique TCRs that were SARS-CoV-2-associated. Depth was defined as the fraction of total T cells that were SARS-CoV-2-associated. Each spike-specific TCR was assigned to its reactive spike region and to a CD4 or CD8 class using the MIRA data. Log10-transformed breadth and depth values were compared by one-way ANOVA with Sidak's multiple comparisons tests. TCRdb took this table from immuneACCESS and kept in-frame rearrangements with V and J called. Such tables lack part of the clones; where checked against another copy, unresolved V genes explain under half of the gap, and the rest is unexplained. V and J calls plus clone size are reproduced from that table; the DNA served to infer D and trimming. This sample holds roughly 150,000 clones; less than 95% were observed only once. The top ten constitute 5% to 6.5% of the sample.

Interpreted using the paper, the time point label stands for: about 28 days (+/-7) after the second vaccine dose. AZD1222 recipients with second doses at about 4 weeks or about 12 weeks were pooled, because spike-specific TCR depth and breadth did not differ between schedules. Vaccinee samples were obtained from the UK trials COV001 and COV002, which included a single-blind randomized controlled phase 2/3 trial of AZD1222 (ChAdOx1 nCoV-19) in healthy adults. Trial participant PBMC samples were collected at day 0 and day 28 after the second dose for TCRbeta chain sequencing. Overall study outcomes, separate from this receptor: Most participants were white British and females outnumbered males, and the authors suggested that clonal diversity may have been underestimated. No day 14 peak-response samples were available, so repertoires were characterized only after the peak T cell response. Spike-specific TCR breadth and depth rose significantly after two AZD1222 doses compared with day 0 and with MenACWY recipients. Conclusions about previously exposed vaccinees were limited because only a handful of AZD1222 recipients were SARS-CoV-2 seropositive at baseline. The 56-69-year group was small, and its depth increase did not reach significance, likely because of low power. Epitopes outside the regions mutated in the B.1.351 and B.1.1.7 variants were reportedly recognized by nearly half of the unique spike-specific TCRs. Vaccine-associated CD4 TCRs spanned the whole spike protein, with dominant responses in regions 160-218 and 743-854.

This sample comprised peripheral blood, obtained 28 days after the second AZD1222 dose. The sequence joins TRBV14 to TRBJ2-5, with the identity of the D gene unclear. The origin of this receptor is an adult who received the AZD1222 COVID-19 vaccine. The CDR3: CASSQETRVETQYF. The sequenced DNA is TGTGCCAGCAGCCAAGAAACGAGAGTAGAGACCCAGTACTTC.